This T cell receptor (beta chain) appears in the sequencing data of a study of blood T cell repertoires in COVID-19. Study at large: Donors in the United States, Italy and Spain gave samples during acute or convalescent COVID-19. T cells, B-cell-depleted T cells, or PBMCs supplied cDNA or gDNA.

Methods used by the authors: Reference gene primers were amplified, and this amplification served to estimate nucleated cell counts. The repertoire was sequenced with immunoSEQ multiplex PCR; TCRdb's copy has only in-frame clones and lacks some. V, J and clone size reflect that table, while D and trimming were determined from the DNA. The sample gives roughly 120,000 clones, less than 90% of which show up once; approximately 8% is in the top ten. The CDR3 extends over 16 amino acids. V was trimmed by 4 bases and J by 0 bases, leaving 17 bases between them. Germline V lookup: CDR1 SGHDT, CDR2 YYEEEE. V is TRBV5-6 and J is TRBJ2-7; possible D gene TRBD1, 6 bases. This TCR derives from a man aged 65 to 85 who had recovered from COVID-19. The sequenced sample consisted of peripheral blood. The CDR3 region has the DNA TGTGCCAGCAGCAAACTAACAGGGTTCCCCTCCTACGAGCAGTACTTC. Protein sequence: CASSKLTGFPSYEQYF.